A selection of T cell receptor beta chains follows, all from one sample in a study of cytomegalovirus exposure and HLA in healthy donors. The data were produced by immunoSEQ multiplex PCR, yet TCRdb's version contains in-frame clones alone and is incomplete. This table holds about 77,000 clones, around 78% found once. Input material: PBMCs. The receptors stem from a man in his forties or fifties in good health and CMV-seronegative. Both conserved end residues are part of each CDR3. D genes are given only for firm matches. The size entry is marked missing in some rows and otherwise reads once, few, many or a size class.

j_call	v_call	clone_size	d_call	cdr3_aa	cdr3_nt
TRBJ2-1	TRBV2	.	TRBD2	CASSELSGTRGGNEQFF	TGTGCCAGCAGTGAACTCTCTGGGACTAGGGGGGGCAATGAGCAGTTCTTC
TRBJ1-1	TRBV6-6	.	TRBD1	CASSRTGSLMNTEAFF	TGTGCCAGCAGCAGGACAGGGAGCCTTATGAACACTGAAGCTTTCTTT
TRBJ1-4	TRBV28	.	TRBD1	CASSLDRGQKLFF	TGTGCCAGCAGCCTTGACAGGGGACAAAAACTGTTTTTT
TRBJ1-6	TRBV28	few	TRBD1	CASSLYRQGGSPLHF	TGTGCCAGCAGTTTATACCGACAGGGTGGGTCACCCCTCCACTTT
TRBJ2-1	TRBV6-5	.	TRBD2	CASSYAVGRGAREQFF	TGTGCCAGCAGTTACGCTGTCGGGCGGGGGGCCCGTGAGCAGTTCTTC
TRBJ1-2	TRBV6-5	.	TRBD1	CASSFGQGKNYGYTF	TGTGCCAGCAGTTTTGGACAGGGGAAAAACTATGGCTACACCTTC
TRBJ2-3	TRBV7-2	once	TRBD2	CASSSASGGASDTQYF	TGTGCCAGCAGCTCCGCTAGCGGGGGGGCCTCAGATACGCAGTATTTT
TRBJ1-1	TRBV30	.	TRBD1	CAWSAFQTGKNTEAFF	TGTGCCTGGAGTGCCTTTCAGACAGGGAAGAACACTGAAGCTTTCTTT
TRBJ2-5	TRBV18	.	.	CASSPTGTRETQYF	TGTGCCAGCTCACCTACAGGGACACGAGAGACCCAGTACTTC
TRBJ2-1	TRBV7-3	.	.	CASSPGGAQRGQFF	TGTGCCAGCAGCCCGGGCGGGGCCCAACGGGGGCAGTTCTTC
TRBJ2-3	TRBV7-8	once	TRBD1	CASSLADRPSTDTQYF	TGTGCCAGCAGCTTAGCGGACAGGCCTAGCACAGATACGCAGTATTTT
TRBJ1-5	TRBV21-1	.	.	CASSKDGTGPSQPQHF	TGTGCCAGCAGCAAAGATGGTACAGGGCCGAGCCAGCCCCAGCATTTT
TRBJ1-1	TRBV11-2	.	TRBD1	CASSSSWTGNTEAFF	TGTGCCAGCAGCTCCTCGTGGACAGGGAACACTGAAGCTTTCTTT
TRBJ2-3	TRBV7-3	.	.	CASSLGRDTQYF	TGTGCCAGCAGCTTAGGGCGTGATACGCAGTATTTT
TRBJ1-5	TRBV19	.	.	CASNMWGPQPQHF	TGTGCCAGTAACATGTGGGGGCCTCAGCCCCAGCATTTT
TRBJ2-7	TRBV5-6	few	.	CASSLMGRYPSYEQYF	TGTGCCAGCAGCTTGATGGGCCGTTACCCCTCCTACGAGCAGTACTTC
TRBJ1-6	TRBV30	.	TRBD1	CAWSSDRINSPLHF	TGTGCCTGGAGTTCGGACAGGATTAATTCACCCCTCCACTTT
TRBJ2-2	TRBV16	once	.	CASSQSLVVGRGANRDTGELFF	TGTGCCAGCAGCCAAAGTCTGGTGGTGGGGCGTGGGGCCAACCGGGACACCGGGGAGCTGTTTTTT
TRBJ1-6	TRBV30	.	.	CAHNQGSWDSPLHF	TGTGCCCATAATCAGGGTTCTTGGGATTCACCCCTCCACTTT
TRBJ2-5	TRBV2	.	.	CASALRGQETQYF	TGTGCCAGTGCACTCCGGGGCCAAGAGACCCAGTACTTC
TRBJ1-4	TRBV5-1	.	.	CASSFQTAGANEKLFF	TGCGCCAGCAGCTTCCAGACGGCCGGAGCTAATGAAAAACTGTTTTTT
TRBJ1-1	TRBV9	few	.	CASSQGGGTEAFF	TGTGCCAGCAGCCAGGGAGGCGGCACTGAAGCTTTCTTT
TRBJ1-4	TRBV7-2	.	.	CASSLAPWGGATNEKLFF	TGTGCCAGCAGCTTAGCGCCGTGGGGGGGCGCGACTAATGAAAAACTGTTTTTT
TRBJ1-1	TRBV18	.	TRBD1	CASSVTGYTEAFF	TGTGCCAGCTCCGTGACAGGGTATACTGAAGCTTTCTTT
TRBJ1-2	TRBV20-1	few	.	CSARGRHHYTF	TGCAGTGCTCGAGGGAGGCATCACTACACCTTC
TRBJ1-1	TRBV5-4	few	.	CASSQGGSLNTEAFF	TGTGCCAGCAGCCAAGGCGGATCCCTGAACACTGAAGCTTTCTTT
TRBJ1-6	TRBV7-8	.	TRBD1	CASSRDRGNSPLHF	TGTGCCAGCAGTCGGGACAGGGGTAATTCACCCCTCCACTTT
TRBJ2-4	TRBV27	.	.	CASSSRGENIQYF	TGTGCCAGCAGTTCCAGGGGGGAAAACATTCAGTACTTC
TRBJ2-7	TRBV11-2	.	TRBD1	CASSLTGTGRDKQYF	TGTGCCAGCAGCTTAACTGGGACAGGGAGAGACAAGCAGTACTTC
TRBJ2-7	TRBV19	.	TRBD1	CASSLQGATSYEQYF	TGTGCCAGTAGTTTACAGGGGGCAACCTCCTACGAGCAGTACTTC
TRBJ1-6	TRBV7-9	.	.	CASSLVGSGDSPLHF	TGTGCCAGCAGCTTAGTGGGATCGGGGGATTCACCCCTCCACTTT
TRBJ1-1	TRBV6-5	.	TRBD1	CASSYTTGVATEAFF	TGTGCCAGCAGTTACACTACAGGGGTGGCCACTGAAGCTTTCTTT
TRBJ1-5	TRBV29-1	.	.	CSGTVREPQHF	TGCAGCGGGACTGTCCGGGAGCCCCAGCATTTT
TRBJ2-7	TRBV4-1	.	TRBD1	CVSSQIQGDSYEQYF	TGCGTCAGCAGCCAGATACAGGGGGACTCCTACGAGCAGTACTTC
TRBJ1-3	TRBV7-2	.	TRBD1	CATGTGGLLGNTIYF	TGTGCAACCGGGACAGGGGGCTTATTAGGAAACACCATATATTTT
TRBJ1-2	TRBV18	.	TRBD1	CASSPSQGADYGYTF	TGTGCCAGCTCACCAAGCCAGGGGGCGGACTATGGCTACACCTTC
TRBJ1-2	TRBV6-5	.	TRBD1	CASSYPGQGVDGYTF	TGTGCCAGCAGTTACCCGGGACAGGGGGTAGATGGCTACACCTTC
TRBJ2-7	TRBV19	once	TRBD2	CASSVELRLAGGSYEQYF	TGTGCCAGTAGTGTGGAACTTCGGCTAGCGGGGGGGTCCTACGAGCAGTACTTC
TRBJ2-5	TRBV7-3	once	.	CASSPTGLQETQYF	TGTGCCAGCAGCCCCACAGGGCTCCAAGAGACCCAGTACTTC
TRBJ2-1	TRBV6-4	few	TRBD1	CASSTGTGRVNEQFF	TGTGCCAGCAGTACCGGGACAGGGAGGGTCAATGAGCAGTTCTTC
TRBJ2-2	TRBV5-1	.	TRBD2	CASSMIAGAGELFF	TGCGCCAGCAGCATGATAGCGGGGGCCGGGGAGCTGTTTTTT
TRBJ1-4	TRBV19	.	TRBD1	CASRDRGLGEKLFF	TGTGCCAGTAGGGACAGGGGGCTCGGTGAAAAACTGTTTTTT
TRBJ2-7	TRBV7-2	.	.	CASSRERQGGEQYF	TGTGCCAGCAGCAGAGAGCGGCAGGGAGGCGAGCAGTACTTC
TRBJ1-5	TRBV18	.	.	CASSPPAPGGPQHF	TGTGCCAGCTCACCACCGGCCCCAGGAGGGCCCCAGCATTTT
TRBJ2-2	TRBV7-8	.	.	CASSLEQGFNRHLFF	TGTGCCAGCAGCTTAGAACAGGGTTTCAACCGCCACCTGTTTTTT
TRBJ2-2	TRBV5-1	.	TRBD1	CASSSGQGITGELFF	TGCGCCAGCAGCTCGGGACAGGGGATAACCGGGGAGCTGTTTTTT
TRBJ2-3	TRBV6-5	.	TRBD2	CASSYSGGFTDTQYF	TGTGCCAGCAGTTACTCGGGGGGGTTCACAGATACGCAGTATTTT
TRBJ1-5	TRBV4-1	.	.	CASSRIQGSGQPQHF	TGCGCCAGCAGCCGAATACAGGGCTCAGGCCAGCCCCAGCATTTT
TRBJ1-2	TRBV7-9	few	.	CASSYGLDGYTF	TGTGCCAGCAGCTATGGACTGGATGGCTACACCTTC